These 29 T cell receptor beta chains share one sample of origin, sequenced in a study of blood T cell repertoires in COVID-19. The method was immunoSEQ multiplex PCR; TCRdb's version includes in-frame clones alone and lacks a portion of them. The sample includes some 530,000 clones, approximately 85% seen only once; the top ten take roughly 3.2%. Sequencing was carried out using peripheral blood. These receptors came from a human donor in a cohort sampled during active COVID-19.

This clone was found once. This chain links TRBV7-3 with TRBJ2-1; 13 nucleotides agree with TRBD2. CDR3 size: 13 residues. V shed 6 bases and J 9 bases; nucleotides not matched to a gene: 2. The germline V gene has CDR1 SGHTA and CDR2 FQGTGA. The CDR3: CASRLAGGGEQFF. As DNA, the CDR3 is TGTGCCAGCAGACTAGCGGGAGGGGGTGAGCAGTTCTTC.

V usage is TRBV10-3 and J usage is TRBJ1-2; possible D gene TRBD1, 6 bases. Germline CDR1 reads ENHRY; CDR2 reads SYGVKD. With 0 bases removed from V and 4 bases from J, the gap between germline ends came to 12 bases. CDR3 length equals 15 residues. This chain's CDR3 is CAISESRTVSYGYTF. In DNA, the CDR3 is TGTGCCATCAGTGAGTCCAGGACAGTAAGCTATGGCTACACCTTC.

This chain's CDR3 is CASSRPGQGQETQYF. The DNA for the CDR3 is TGTGCCAGCAGCCGACCGGGACAGGGACAAGAGACCCAGTACTTC. This chain uses TRBV6-6 with TRBJ2-5; 9 bases line up with TRBD1. The trim removed 6 bases at V and 2 bases at J, leaving 7 bases unmatched. CDR1 is MNHNY and CDR2 is SVGAGI in the germline V gene (reference sequence). The CDR3 loop spans 15 amino acids.

To note about this clone: Sequence at one end of the junction differs from germline and may be a read error. The gene calls are TRBV20-1 and TRBJ1-2; unclear D gene. The V gene's germline CDR1 is DFQATT and CDR2 SNEGSKA (reference sequence). The CDR3 is 10 residues long. CDR3 in amino acids: CCALENGYTF. CDR3 bases: TGCTGTGCGCTGGAGAATGGCTACACCTTC.

The chain couples TRBV5-4 to TRBJ2-1; TRBD2 matches 8 bases. Germline V gives CDR1 SGHNT, CDR2 YYREEE (reference sequence). CDR3 length: 15 residues. Trimming at V came to 2 bases and at J to 7 bases, leaving 8 bases not matched to a gene. CDR3 DNA sequence: TGTGCCAGCAGCTTCCCGGGAGGGCCCGGGAATGAGCAGTTCTTC. Its protein is CASSFPGGPGNEQFF.

The rearrangement links TRBV11-2 to TRBJ2-3; D might be TRBD2 (5 bases). The CDR3 is 14 amino acids. Germline CDR1 reads SGHAT; CDR2 reads FQNNGV. V was pared by 3 bases and J by 2 bases, with 9 bases between. This CDR3 reads CASSFTSHTDTQYF. The DNA of the CDR3 is TGTGCCAGCAGCTTCACTAGTCACACAGATACGCAGTATTTT.

The chain has TRBV6-2 or TRBV6-3 and TRBJ1-1, with D possibly TRBD1 on 5 matching bases. Per germline, CDR1 MNHEY and CDR2 SVGEGT. The CDR3 covers 14 residues. Trimming shortened V by 7 bases and J by 6 bases, and 18 bases separated the two germline ends. CDR3 sequence: CASIPGGGLAEAFF. The CDR3 nucleotides read TGTGCCAGCATCCCGGGGGGGGGTCTGGCTGAAGCTTTCTTT.

The chain couples TRBV4-3 to TRBJ1-1; D possibly corresponds to TRBD1 (6 bases). The CDR3 extends over 14 amino acids. Trimming took 1 base from V and 7 from J, leaving 13 bases between them. Germline V gene lookup returns CDR1 LGHNA and CDR2 YSLEER. The CDR3 sequence is CASSQVAGDDEAFF. CDR3 in DNA: TGCGCCAGCAGCCAAGTTGCAGGGGACGATGAAGCTTTCTTT.

This clone was picked up a small number of times. The rearrangement joins TRBV4-1 to TRBJ1-1, with unresolved D. V lost 2 bases and J 4 bases, leaving 14 bases between the germline ends. From germline, CDR1 is MGHRA and CDR2 YSYEKL. This CDR3 has 15 residues. This CDR3 is CASSQHDAGSTEAFF. The CDR3 nucleotides are TGCGCCAGCAGCCAACATGACGCAGGAAGCACTGAAGCTTTCTTT.

This chain connects TRBV29-1 to TRBJ1-2; 7 bases line up with TRBD1. Per germline, CDR1 SQVTM and CDR2 ANQGSEA. CDR3 length: 14 amino acids. The ends lost 5 bases at V and 5 bases at J; junction bases unmatched: 11. The CDR3 bases are TGCAGCGTTAGAGGAACAGGGGCGGAGTATGGCTACACCTTC. It translates to CSVRGTGAEYGYTF.

This sequence joins TRBV5-1 and TRBJ2-3; 11 positions match TRBD2. CDR1 is SGHRS, CDR2 YFSETQ, per germline. CDR3 length: 16 amino acids. The V and J ends lost 0 bases and 5 bases, in that order; junction bases with no gene match: 5. The CDR3 is CASSLGLAGMGDTQYF. CDR3 nucleotide sequence: TGCGCCAGCAGCTTGGGACTAGCGGGGATGGGAGATACGCAGTATTTT.

V and J are TRBV18 and TRBJ1-2; D might be TRBD1 (5 bases). This CDR3 has 13 residues. The ends were cut back, 2 bases at V and 6 bases at J, with 10 bases in the middle. Germline lookup yields CDR1 KGHSH and CDR2 LQKENI. The CDR3 here is CASSPARDDGYTF. Here the CDR3 DNA reads TGTGCCAGCTCACCAGCCAGGGATGATGGCTACACCTTC.

The chain combines TRBV2 with TRBJ2-7; 7 positions match TRBD1. Germline values: CDR1 SNHLY, CDR2 FYNNEI. This CDR3 comprises 13 residues. The V gene end was trimmed by 6 bases and the J gene end by 7 bases; junction bases not matched to a gene: 9. The CDR3: CASRFRGMREQYF. In nucleotides, the CDR3 is TGTGCCAGCAGGTTCAGGGGGATGAGAGAGCAGTACTTC.

The V gene is TRBV24-1, the J gene TRBJ2-3, with TRBD2 as a possible D gene (5 bases). This CDR3 region has 12 residues. The germline V gene encodes CDR1 KGHDR and CDR2 SFDVKD. Trimming took off 5 bases at V and 6 bases at J, with 8 bases between the two ends. For the CDR3, the DNA is TGTGCCACCAGTGGAGGGTGGGATACGCAGTATTTT. Its translation: CATSGGWDTQYF.

This chain joins TRBV19 and TRBJ1-1, with 8 positions matching TRBD1. Trimming at V came to 5 bases and at J to 6 bases, leaving 14 bases not matched to a gene. This CDR3 has 16 amino acids. Germline CDR1 reads LNHDA; CDR2 reads SQIVND (reference sequence). The CDR3 nucleotides read TGTGCCAGTAGTTCTACCCCGGGACAGGTGATCGCTGAAGCTTTCTTT. This translates into CASSSTPGQVIAEAFF.

The rearrangement uses TRBV29-1 and TRBJ2-7; 11 nucleotides align to TRBD1. Germline loops: CDR1 SQVTM, CDR2 ANQGSEA. This CDR3 has 15 residues. V lost 4 bases and J lost 5; bases outside the gene matches: 10. The CDR3 protein is CSVGFRTGGSNEQYF. The CDR3 DNA sequence: TGCAGCGTTGGGTTTAGGACAGGGGGCTCGAACGAGCAGTACTTC.

This rearrangement joins TRBV6-5 to TRBJ1-2; 7 positions agree with TRBD1. CDR1 and CDR2 from the germline V gene are MNHEY and SVGAGI. V dropped 8 bases and J dropped 9; count of bases not matched to a gene: 9. The CDR3 length is 12 residues. The CDR3 sequence is CASRGGGQRYTF. In nucleotides, the CDR3 is TGTGCCAGCCGCGGAGGGGGACAGCGCTACACCTTC.

This chain links TRBV2 with TRBJ1-3, with 9 bases lining up with TRBD1. With 5 bases clipped from V and 4 bases from J, the junction kept 6 bases outside the gene matches. This CDR3 region has 15 residues. Germline loops: CDR1 SNHLY, CDR2 FYNNEI. Here the CDR3 reads CASSPGTGLGNTIYF. Written as DNA, the CDR3 is TGTGCCAGCAGTCCCGGGACAGGGTTAGGAAACACCATATATTTT.

This clone came up a few times. The sample holds other DNA sequences that translate to the same CDR3. V and J are TRBV20-1 and TRBJ2-7; D is ambiguous. The CDR3 extends over 11 amino acids. In germline, CDR1 is DFQATT, CDR2 SNEGSKA (reference sequence). Trimming removed 1 base at V and 1 base at J, with 2 bases between. CDR3 amino acids: CSARASYEQYF. In DNA form, the CDR3 reads TGCAGTGCTAGAGCTTCCTACGAGCAGTACTTC.

The chain recombines TRBV5-1 with TRBJ2-2, with D perhaps TRBD2 (5 bases). The V and J ends lost 0 bases and 5 bases respectively, with 11 bases between them. CDR3 length equals 15 residues. CDR1 SGHRS and CDR2 YFSETQ come from the germline V gene. The CDR3 sequence is CASSLGVTGTGELFF. CDR3 bases: TGCGCCAGCAGCTTGGGGGTAACGGGAACCGGGGAGCTGTTTTTT.

This chain links TRBV5-1 with TRBJ2-7; D ambiguous. Germline assignment: CDR1 SGHRS and CDR2 YFSETQ. CDR3 size: 14 residues. V dropped 0 bases and J dropped 2 bases, with 9 bases sitting between them. CDR3 nucleotides: TGCGCCAGCAGCTTGGCGGCGGCAACCTACGAGCAGTACTTC. Protein: CASSLAAATYEQYF. Supplemented by reference TRBV5-1 and TRBJ2-7, the full variable domain reads KAGVTQTPRYLIKTRGQQVTLSCSPISGHRSVSWYQQTPGQGLQFLFEYFSETQRNKGNFPGRFSGRQFSNSRSEMNVSTLELGDSALYLCASSLAAATYEQYFGPGTRLTVT.

The V and J genes are TRBV18 and TRBJ2-3; D may be TRBD2 (5 bases). The CDR3 is made up of 15 amino acids. Between the trimmed V and J ends, which lost 3 bases and 4 bases, there was a span of 14 bases. Per germline, CDR1 KGHSH and CDR2 LQKENI. CDR3 amino acids: CASSPPGISADTQYF. The CDR3 nucleotides are TGTGCCAGCTCACCTCCCGGGATATCAGCAGATACGCAGTATTTT.

V is TRBV6-6 and J is TRBJ2-7; 8 bases match TRBD2. Germline CDR1 and CDR2: MNHNY and SVGAGI (reference sequence). Trimming removed 5 bases from V and 3 bases from J; junction bases left unmatched: 15. This CDR3 comprises 17 residues. DNA of the CDR3: TGTGCCAGCAGTCACCTTGGGATGGAGCGGGAGAGCTACGAGCAGTACTTC. Translating it yields CASSHLGMERESYEQYF.

The gene calls are TRBV27 and TRBJ2-3; 9 positions match TRBD2. The V and J ends lost 1 base and 2 bases, in that order; junction bases with no gene match: 10. This CDR3 comprises 18 residues. Germline CDR1 and CDR2: MNHEY and SMNVEV (reference sequence). The CDR3 bases are TGTGCCAGCAGTTTATTGGGCACTAGCGGGTCTTCCACAGATACGCAGTATTTT. This codes for CASSLLGTSGSSTDTQYF.

The chain carries TRBV9 and TRBJ2-1, with TRBD1 matching over 9 bases. The CDR3 sequence is 14 residues long. Germline-derived CDR1 and CDR2 are SGDLS and YYNGEE. J was trimmed by 9 bases and V by 3 bases; bases with no gene match: 7. The CDR3 bases are TGTGCCAGCAGCGACTCGACAGGGGGTCTTGAGCAGTTCTTC. It yields the protein CASSDSTGGLEQFF.

The V call is TRBV28, the J call TRBJ2-7, with 13 bases matching TRBD2. The CDR3 extends over 17 amino acids. Germline V gene sequence: CDR1 MDHEN, CDR2 SYDVKM. V gave up 6 bases and J gave up 2 bases; unmatched junction bases: 10. CDR3 DNA: TGTGCCAGCAGCTTCGCCGGGACTAGCGGGATTCCCTACGAGCAGTACTTC. Protein: CASSFAGTSGIPYEQYF.

V usage is TRBV6-5 and J usage is TRBJ1-1; 7 bases align to TRBD1. Germline V lookup: CDR1 MNHEY, CDR2 SVGAGI. V dropped 0 bases and J dropped 3; count of bases not matched to a gene: 7. There are 16 residues in the CDR3. CDR3 residues: CASSYSKAGGYTEAFF. For the CDR3, the DNA is TGTGCCAGCAGTTACTCGAAGGCAGGGGGGTACACTGAAGCTTTCTTT.

The chain uses TRBV6-5 and TRBJ2-7; TRBD2 matches at 9 bases. The J segment lost 4 bases and the V segment lost 2 bases, leaving 6 bases of the junction unmatched. The CDR3 spans 15 residues. Germline CDR1 reads MNHEY; CDR2 reads SVGAGI. DNA of the CDR3: TGTGCCAGCAGTTACGGTCTAGCGGGACTTTACGAGCAGTACTTC. Translated: CASSYGLAGLYEQYF.

The rearrangement links TRBV5-5 to TRBJ2-3, with TRBD1 identical over 7 bases. The CDR3 loop spans 15 amino acids. The germline V gene encodes CDR1 SGHKS and CDR2 YYEKEE (reference sequence). V lost 3 bases and J lost 3; bases outside the gene matches: 7. CDR3 bases: TGTGCCAGCAGCTCCCGACAGGGATGGACAGATACGCAGTATTTT. This sequence encodes CASSSRQGWTDTQYF.